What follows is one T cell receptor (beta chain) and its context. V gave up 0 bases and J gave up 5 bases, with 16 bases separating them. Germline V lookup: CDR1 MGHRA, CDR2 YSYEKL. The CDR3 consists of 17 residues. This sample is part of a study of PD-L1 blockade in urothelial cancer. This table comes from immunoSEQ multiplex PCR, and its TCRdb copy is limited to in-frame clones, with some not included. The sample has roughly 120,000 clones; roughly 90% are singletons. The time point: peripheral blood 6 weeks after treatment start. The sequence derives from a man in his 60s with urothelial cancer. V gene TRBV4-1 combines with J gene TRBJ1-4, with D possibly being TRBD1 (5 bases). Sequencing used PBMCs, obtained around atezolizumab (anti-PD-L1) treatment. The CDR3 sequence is CASSQEVRGSINEKLFF. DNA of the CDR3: TGCGCCAGCAGCCAAGAGGTTAGGGGCAGCATCAATGAAAAACTGTTTTTT.